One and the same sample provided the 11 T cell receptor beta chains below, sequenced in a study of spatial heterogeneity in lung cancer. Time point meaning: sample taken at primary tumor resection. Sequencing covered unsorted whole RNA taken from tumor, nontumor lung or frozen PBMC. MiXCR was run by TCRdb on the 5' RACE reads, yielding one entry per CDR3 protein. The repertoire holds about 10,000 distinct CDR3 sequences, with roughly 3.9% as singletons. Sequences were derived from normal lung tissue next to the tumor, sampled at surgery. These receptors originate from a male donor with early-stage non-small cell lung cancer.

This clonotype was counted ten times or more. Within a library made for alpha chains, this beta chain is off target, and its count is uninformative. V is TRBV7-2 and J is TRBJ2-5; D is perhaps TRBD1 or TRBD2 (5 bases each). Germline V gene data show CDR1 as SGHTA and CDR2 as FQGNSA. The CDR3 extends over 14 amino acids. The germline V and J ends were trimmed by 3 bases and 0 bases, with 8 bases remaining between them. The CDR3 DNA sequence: TGTGCCAGCAGCTTGGGACGGAACCAAGAGACCCAGTACTTC. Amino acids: CASSLGRNQETQYF.

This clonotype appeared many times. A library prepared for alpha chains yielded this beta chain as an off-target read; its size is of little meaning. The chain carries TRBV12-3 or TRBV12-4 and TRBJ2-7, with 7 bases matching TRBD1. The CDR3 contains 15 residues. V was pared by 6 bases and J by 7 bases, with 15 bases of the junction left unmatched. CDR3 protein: CASSKEGGGTLEQYF. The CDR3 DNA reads TGTGCCAGCAGCAAAGAAGGGGGCGGAACCTTGGAGCAGTACTTC.

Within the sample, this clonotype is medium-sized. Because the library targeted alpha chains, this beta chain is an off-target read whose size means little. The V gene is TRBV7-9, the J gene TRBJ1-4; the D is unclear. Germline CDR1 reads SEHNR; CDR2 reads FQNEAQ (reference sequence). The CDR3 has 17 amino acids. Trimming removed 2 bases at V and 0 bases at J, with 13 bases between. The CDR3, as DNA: TGTGCCAGCAGCTTACGAGACGGCCTGTCAACTAATGAAAAACTGTTTTTT. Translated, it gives CASSLRDGLSTNEKLFF.

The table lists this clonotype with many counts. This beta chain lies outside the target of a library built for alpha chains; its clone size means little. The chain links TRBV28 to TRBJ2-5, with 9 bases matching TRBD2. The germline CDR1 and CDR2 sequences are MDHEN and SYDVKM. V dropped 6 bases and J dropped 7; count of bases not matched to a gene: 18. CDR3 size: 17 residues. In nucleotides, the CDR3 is TGTGCCAGCAGACCACTCCCCGGAGGGACTAGCATCGGGACCCAGTACTTC. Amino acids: CASRPLPGGTSIGTQYF.

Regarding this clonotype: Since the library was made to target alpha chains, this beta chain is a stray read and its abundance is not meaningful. DNA of the CDR3: TGCAGCGCCGACGGGACAGCGTCTCAAGAGACCCAGTACTTC. This translates into CSADGTASQETQYF. This rearrangement joins TRBV29-1 to TRBJ2-5; 7 nucleotides align to TRBD1. The CDR3 runs to 14 residues. J was trimmed by 2 bases and V by 7 bases; bases with no gene match: 10. Germline values: CDR1 SQVTM, CDR2 ANQGSEA. The full variable domain, with the rest looked up from reference TRBV29-1 and TRBJ2-5, is SAVISQKPSRDICQRGTSLTIQCQVDSQVTMMFWYRQQPGQSLTLIATANQGSEATYESGFVIDKFPISRPNLTFSTLTVSNMSPEDSSIYLCSADGTASQETQYFGPGTRLLVL.

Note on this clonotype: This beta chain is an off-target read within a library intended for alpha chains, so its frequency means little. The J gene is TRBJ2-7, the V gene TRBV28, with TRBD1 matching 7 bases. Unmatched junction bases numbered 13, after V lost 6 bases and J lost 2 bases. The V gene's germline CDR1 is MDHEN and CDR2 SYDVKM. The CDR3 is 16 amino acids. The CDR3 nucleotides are TGTGCCAGCAGGACGCTGCGGACAGGAAATACCTACGAGCAGTACTTC. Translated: CASRTLRTGNTYEQYF.

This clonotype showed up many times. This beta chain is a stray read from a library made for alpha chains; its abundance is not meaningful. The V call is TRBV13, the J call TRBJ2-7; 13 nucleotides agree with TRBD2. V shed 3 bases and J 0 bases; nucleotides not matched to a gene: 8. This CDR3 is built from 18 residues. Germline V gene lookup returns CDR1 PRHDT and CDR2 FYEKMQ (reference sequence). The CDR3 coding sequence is TGTGCCAGCAGCTTTACTAGCGGGGGGGCGATTCGCTCCTACGAGCAGTACTTC. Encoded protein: CASSFTSGGAIRSYEQYF. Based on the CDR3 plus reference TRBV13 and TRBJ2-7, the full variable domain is AAGVIQSPRHLIKEKRETATLKCYPIPRHDTVYWYQQGPGQDPQFLISFYEKMQSDKGSIPDRFSAQQFSDYHSELNMSSLELGDSALYFCASSFTSGGAIRSYEQYFGPGTRLTVT.

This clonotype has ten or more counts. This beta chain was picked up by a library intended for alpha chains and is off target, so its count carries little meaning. CDR3 loop: CASSPEEEAYSGNTIYF. CDR3 bases: TGTGCCAGCAGCCCCGAGGAGGAGGCTTACTCTGGAAACACCATATATTTT. The chain is built from TRBV3-1 and TRBJ1-3; D gene unclear. V was pared by 4 bases and J by 0 bases, with 16 bases between. The germline gives CDR1 LGHDT, CDR2 YNNKEL (reference sequence). This CDR3 has 17 residues.

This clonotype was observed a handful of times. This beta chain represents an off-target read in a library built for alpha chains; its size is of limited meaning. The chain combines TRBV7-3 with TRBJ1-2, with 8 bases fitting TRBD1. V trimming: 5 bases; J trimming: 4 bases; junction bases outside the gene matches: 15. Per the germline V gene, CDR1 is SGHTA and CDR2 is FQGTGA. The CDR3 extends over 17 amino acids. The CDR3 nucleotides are TGTGCCAGCAGCCCTTCCGGGGCAGGGGGCGAAATCTATGGCTACACCTTC. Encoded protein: CASSPSGAGGEIYGYTF.

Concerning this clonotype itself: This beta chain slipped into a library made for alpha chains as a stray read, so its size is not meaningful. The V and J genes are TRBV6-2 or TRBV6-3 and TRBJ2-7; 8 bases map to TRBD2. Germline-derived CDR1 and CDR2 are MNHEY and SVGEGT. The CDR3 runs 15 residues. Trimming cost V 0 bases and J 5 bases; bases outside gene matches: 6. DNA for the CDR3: TGTGCCAGCAGTTACTCTGTAGCGGGAAGCCACGAGCAGTACTTC. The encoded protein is CASSYSVAGSHEQYF.

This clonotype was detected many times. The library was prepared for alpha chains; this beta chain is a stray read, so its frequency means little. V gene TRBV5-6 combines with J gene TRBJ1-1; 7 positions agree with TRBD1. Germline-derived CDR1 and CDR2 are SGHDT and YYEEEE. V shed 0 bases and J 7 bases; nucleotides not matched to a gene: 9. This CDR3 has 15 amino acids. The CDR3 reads CASSLALWAGGEAFF. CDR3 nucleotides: TGTGCCAGCAGCTTGGCTTTATGGGCAGGGGGTGAAGCTTTCTTT. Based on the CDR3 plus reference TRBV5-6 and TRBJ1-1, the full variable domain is DAGVTQSPTHLIKTRGQQVTLRCSPKSGHDTVSWYQQALGQGPQFIFQYYEEEERQRGNFPDRFSGHQFPNYSSELNVNALLLGDSALYLCASSLALWAGGEAFFGQGTRLTVV.